This T cell receptor beta chain was sequenced during a study of post-analysis software for immune sequencing data. General study results and limits: There were about five TRBV segments more frequent in patients than controls, and TRBV5-6, TRBV5-1 and TRBV20-1 were among them.

Prepared TCR beta cDNA libraries contained unique molecular identifiers. TCRdb re-called the PCR reads through MiXCR, storing one row per CDR3 protein. The profile covers more than 500,000 distinct CDR3 sequences, with about a third appearing a single time and approximately 6% taken by the ten largest. As concerns this clonotype: The antigen remains unidentified.

Germline values: CDR1 DFQATT, CDR2 SNEGSKA (reference sequence). This CDR3 is built from 16 residues. Trimming left V 0 bases short and J 6 bases short, with 18 bases between. This receptor was taken from a girl aged 2-17 years with multiple sclerosis. Specimen: blood. The chain uses TRBV20-1 and TRBJ2-4; possibly TRBD1 for D (5 bases). CDR3 amino acids: CSARETWQGSRNIQYF. The DNA for the CDR3 is TGCAGTGCTAGAGAGACTTGGCAGGGATCTAGAAACATTCAGTACTTC.